The T cell receptor (beta chain) described here comes from a study of T cell responses to AZD1222 COVID-19 vaccine. Points from the study as a whole: Recipients of two AZD1222 doses showed rising Spike-specific TCR breadth and depth. Baseline seropositivity characterized only a handful of AZD1222 recipients. Most donors were white British and more were female, and clonal diversity was possibly underestimated.

Regarding this clone: Its antigen is unidentified.

TCRdb keeps only in-frame clones here, not all; method: immunoSEQ multiplex PCR. The sample has around 160,000 clones; 90% to 95% are singletons. This specimen consisted of peripheral blood, obtained 28 days after the second AZD1222 dose. The TCR sequence derives from an adult who received the AZD1222 COVID-19 vaccine.

In DNA form, the CDR3 reads TGTGCCAGCAGCTTAGCTTCGACAGGGCCCTATGGCTACACCTTC. Protein product: CASSLASTGPYGYTF. The V gene is TRBV7-9, the J gene TRBJ1-2; the match to TRBD1 covers 7 bases. V shed 0 bases and J 4 bases; nucleotides not matched to a gene: 5. Looked up from germline, CDR1 is SEHNR and CDR2 is FQNEAQ (reference sequence). The CDR3 runs to 15 residues.